The 30 T cell receptor beta chains presented below share a single source sample, sequenced in a study of CD8 T cells in Susac syndrome. The authors reverse transcribed about 0.5 to 1 ug RNA with random hexamers. TCRdb analysed the immunoSEQ multiplex PCR reads with MiXCR anew, one entry per CDR3 protein. The sample has 200,000 or so distinct CDR3 sequences; approximately 95% are singletons. Material for sequencing was CD8+ T cells from PBMCs. These receptor sequences come from a human donor with Susac syndrome.

This clonotype has a single count. V usage is TRBV9 and J usage is TRBJ1-4; D unresolved. V lost 0 bases, J lost 9 bases, and 15 bases lay in between. The CDR3 is 15 residues long. Germline V CDR1 and CDR2: SGDLS, YYNGEE. DNA for the CDR3: TGTGCCAGCAGCGTAGAGTCAGCCCCGGGGAAAAAACTGTTTTTT. Protein product: CASSVESAPGKKLFF.

This clonotype was observed a single time. This chain joins TRBV4-1 and TRBJ2-1; D remains unclear. V lost 2 bases and J 4 bases, leaving 12 bases between the germline ends. Germline V gene lookup returns CDR1 MGHRA and CDR2 YSYEKL. The CDR3 length is 15 residues. The CDR3 coding sequence is TGCGCCAGCAGCCAATCCCTGGATCCTTACAATGAGCAGTTCTTC. It is translated as CASSQSLDPYNEQFF.

This clonotype was observed a single time. V usage is TRBV19 and J usage is TRBJ2-1, with D possibly TRBD2 on 6 matching bases. CDR3 length equals 14 residues. CDR1 and CDR2 from the germline V gene are LNHDA and SQIVND (reference sequence). The ends were cut back, 2 bases at V and 9 bases at J, with 14 bases in the middle. As DNA, the CDR3 is TGTGCCAGTAGTATAAGCCTAGCGAGACTTGAGCAGTTCTTC. Protein: CASSISLARLEQFF.

The chain uses TRBV28 and TRBJ2-3, with a possible D match to TRBD2 (6 bases). CDR1 and CDR2 from the germline V gene are MDHEN and SYDVKM. The CDR3 extends over 18 amino acids. Trimming took off 2 bases at V and 1 base at J, with 19 bases between the two ends. The CDR3 nucleotides are TGTGCCAGCAGTTTACTTTTTAGTCTGGAGGGCCGCACAGATACGCAGTATTTT. Translation gives CASSLLFSLEGRTDTQYF.

V gene TRBV3-1 combines with J gene TRBJ2-3, with TRBD2 matching 11 bases. The CDR3 length is 17 residues. Germline V lookup: CDR1 LGHDT, CDR2 YNNKEL (reference sequence). The junction had 5 bases not matched to a gene; V was cut back by 1 base and J by 2 bases. The CDR3 DNA is TGTGCCAGCAGCCAAGGTTTGACTAGCGGGGCCACAGATACGCAGTATTTT. Amino acids: CASSQGLTSGATDTQYF.

The rearrangement uses TRBV25-1 and TRBJ2-7; D call uncertain. Per the germline V gene, CDR1 is MGHDK and CDR2 is SYGVNS. The CDR3 has 8 amino acids. V was trimmed by 7 bases and J by 6 bases, leaving 1 base between them. Here the CDR3 DNA reads TGTGCCAGCACCGAGCAGTACTTC. It translates to CASTEQYF.

The chain uses TRBV2 and TRBJ2-7; D unclear. CDR3 length: 12 amino acids. Germline V lookup: CDR1 SNHLY, CDR2 FYNNEI. The V end was cut by 1 base, the J end by 5 bases, with 6 bases between. The CDR3 sequence: CASSEVVNEQYF. DNA for the CDR3: TGTGCCAGCAGTGAAGTAGTGAACGAGCAGTACTTC.

V and J are TRBV10-3 and TRBJ2-7, with 7 positions matching TRBD2. The CDR3 length is 16 residues. V dropped 2 bases and J dropped 7; count of bases not matched to a gene: 14. Per germline, CDR1 ENHRY and CDR2 SYGVKD. The CDR3 region has the DNA TGTGCCATCAGTGAGAAGATTGCGGGAGAGATGGGGGAGCAGTACTTC. Amino acids: CAISEKIAGEMGEQYF.

The table lists this clonotype with a count of one. CDR3 bases: TGTGCCAGCAGTTTCGGGACTAGCGGTACCTACGAGCAGTACTTC. It specifies CASSFGTSGTYEQYF. The chain is built from TRBV27 and TRBJ2-7, with 11 bases fitting TRBD2. J was trimmed by 2 bases and V by 3 bases; bases with no gene match: 3. Germline CDR1 reads MNHEY; CDR2 reads SMNVEV (reference sequence). The CDR3 is 15 amino acids.

The chain couples TRBV7-9 to TRBJ2-7; the D gene is possibly TRBD2 (6 bases). From germline, CDR1 is SEHNR and CDR2 FQNEAQ (reference sequence). The CDR3 spans 15 residues. V gave up 5 bases and J gave up 6 bases, with 20 bases separating them. The CDR3 loop reads CASSLPGENSAEQYF. The CDR3, as DNA: TGTGCCAGCAGCCTCCCGGGAGAGAACTCGGCCGAGCAGTACTTC.

The chain carries TRBV9 and TRBJ1-1; D is perhaps TRBD1 (5 bases). V lost 4 bases to trimming and J lost 2 bases, with 15 bases between them. The germline V gene encodes CDR1 SGDLS and CDR2 YYNGEE. There are 15 residues in the CDR3. CDR3 nucleotide sequence: TGTGCCAGCAGCCCCCACTCCGGGACTAACACTGAAGCTTTCTTT. Translating it yields CASSPHSGTNTEAFF. Looking up the rest from reference TRBV9 and TRBJ1-1 gives the full variable domain: DSGVTQTPKHLITATGQRVTLRCSPRSGDLSVYWYQQSLDQGLQFLIQYYNGEERAKGNILERFSAQQFPDLHSELNLSSLELGDSALYFCASSPHSGTNTEAFFGQGTRLTVV.

The V and J genes are TRBV20-1 and TRBJ2-7; possible D gene TRBD1, 6 bases. The CDR3 is 12 amino acids. Trimming stripped 2 bases from V and 6 bases from J, with 11 bases between. CDR1 DFQATT and CDR2 SNEGSKA come from the germline V gene (reference sequence). CDR3 sequence: CSARPAGAEQYF. The CDR3 bases are TGCAGTGCTAGACCGGCAGGGGCCGAGCAGTACTTC.

This chain links TRBV20-1 with TRBJ2-3, with D perhaps matching TRBD1 (6 bases). The CDR3 consists of 14 residues. V was pared by 1 base and J by 2 bases, with 10 bases between. Looked up from germline, CDR1 is DFQATT and CDR2 is SNEGSKA (reference sequence). Written as DNA, the CDR3 is TGCAGTGCTAGAGGGGGGCTTAACACAGATACGCAGTATTTT. This codes for CSARGGLNTDTQYF.

This clonotype was counted once. The J gene is TRBJ2-1, the V gene TRBV9; D is undetermined. CDR1 and CDR2 from the germline V gene are SGDLS and YYNGEE. The CDR3 is made up of 14 amino acids. V gave up 0 bases and J gave up 4 bases, with 8 bases separating them. The CDR3 protein is CASSVDDSYNEQFF. The DNA of the CDR3 is TGTGCCAGCAGCGTAGACGACTCGTACAATGAGCAGTTCTTC.

This clonotype was found once. This chain uses TRBV13 with TRBJ2-3, with D maybe TRBD1 (5 bases). The CDR3 loop spans 13 amino acids. Trimming left V 0 bases short and J 5 bases short, with 6 bases between. CDR1 and CDR2 from the germline V gene are PRHDT and FYEKMQ (reference sequence). CDR3 sequence: CASSLGGQDTQYF. DNA for the CDR3: TGTGCCAGCAGCTTAGGGGGGCAAGATACGCAGTATTTT.

The chain couples TRBV7-8 to TRBJ2-5, with 12 positions matching TRBD1. Germline V gene lookup returns CDR1 SGHVS and CDR2 FQNEAQ. There are 17 residues in the CDR3. The trim removed 1 base at V and 5 bases at J, leaving 8 bases unmatched. The CDR3 here is CASSLGDRGQNRETQYF. The DNA of the CDR3 is TGTGCCAGCAGCTTAGGGGACAGGGGGCAGAACAGGGAGACCCAGTACTTC.

This chain connects TRBV25-1 to TRBJ2-6; no definite D call. Trimming cost V 1 base and J 12 bases, with 10 bases left between them. CDR1 is MGHDK, CDR2 SYGVNS, per germline. CDR3 length equals 13 residues. CDR3 nucleotide sequence: TGTGCCAGCAGTGAATTGGGCGCCCTCGTCCTGACTTTC. This gives the protein CASSELGALVLTF. Together with reference TRBV25-1 and TRBJ2-6, the CDR3 gives the full variable domain: EADIYQTPRYLVIGTGKKITLECSQTMGHDKMYWYQQDPGMELHLIHYSYGVNSTEKGDLSSESTVSRIRTEHFPLTLESARPSHTSQYLCASSELGALVLTFGAGSRLTVL.

The V call is TRBV27, the J call TRBJ2-2, with TRBD1 matching 10 bases. CDR3 length: 14 amino acids. Germline V lookup: CDR1 MNHEY, CDR2 SMNVEV (reference sequence). The ends lost 6 bases at V and 4 bases at J; junction bases unmatched: 2. CDR3 loop: CASRRTGGTGELFF. The CDR3 DNA follows: TGTGCCAGCAGGCGGACAGGGGGCACCGGGGAGCTGTTTTTT.

For the CDR3, the DNA is TGTGCCACCAACAACGACAGGGGGCGAGAGAATGAGCAGTTCTTC. It translates to CATNNDRGRENEQFF. This rearrangement joins TRBV2 to TRBJ2-1, with TRBD1 matching over 10 bases. From germline, CDR1 is SNHLY and CDR2 FYNNEI. This CDR3 contains 15 residues. The trim removed 10 bases at V and 7 bases at J, leaving 13 bases unmatched.

CDR3 nucleotide sequence: TGTGCCAGCAGTTTAGAGGGGTCCGGCAATCAGCCCCAGCATTTT. Protein: CASSLEGSGNQPQHF. V and J are TRBV12-3 or TRBV12-4 and TRBJ1-5; D is possibly TRBD1 (5 bases). This CDR3 is 15 amino acids long. V lost 1 base to trimming and J lost 2 bases, with 9 bases between them.

V gene TRBV2 combines with J gene TRBJ2-7, with 9 bases lining up with TRBD1. Germline CDR1 reads SNHLY; CDR2 reads FYNNEI. The CDR3 is made up of 13 amino acids. J gave up 5 bases and V 7 bases, and 6 bases lay outside the gene matches. The CDR3 coding sequence is TGTGCCAGCACCACCCGGGACAGGGACGAGCAGTACTTC. Its translation: CASTTRDRDEQYF.

This sequence joins TRBV5-1 and TRBJ2-1, with 7 positions matching TRBD2. CDR1 and CDR2 from the germline V gene are SGHRS and YFSETQ. The CDR3 is made up of 15 amino acids. The ends lost 4 bases at V and 7 bases at J; junction bases unmatched: 11. CDR3 DNA: TGCGCCAGCAGCCCCGGGGGGAGCGGGGATAATGAGCAGTTCTTC. It specifies CASSPGGSGDNEQFF.

This clonotype was seen a single time. The CDR3 DNA reads as TGTGCCAGCAGCGGGAGGCTCTCCGGAGAACAGCCCCAGCATTTT. This gives the protein CASSGRLSGEQPQHF. The rearrangement uses TRBV25-1 and TRBJ1-5, with D hard to call. Germline V gene data show CDR1 as MGHDK and CDR2 as SYGVNS. This CDR3 has 15 residues. V was shortened by 6 bases and J by 7 bases, with 19 bases between the two germline ends.

V gene TRBV9 combines with J gene TRBJ2-2, with 10 bases lining up with TRBD2. This CDR3 has 16 amino acids. Germline V gives CDR1 SGDLS, CDR2 YYNGEE. The trim removed 3 bases at V and 1 base at J, leaving 3 bases unmatched. CDR3 nucleotide sequence: TGTGCCAGCAGCGGTACTAGCGGGGTGAACACCGGGGAGCTGTTTTTT. Amino acid sequence: CASSGTSGVNTGELFF.

The rearrangement links TRBV25-1 to TRBJ1-6, with 9 bases that match TRBD1. V was pared by 4 bases and J by 8 bases, with 6 bases of the junction left unmatched. Looked up from germline, CDR1 is MGHDK and CDR2 is SYGVNS. This CDR3 is built from 15 residues. The CDR3 nucleotides read TGTGCCAGCAGTGCGTACGGGACAGGGTATTCACCCCTCCACTTT. Its protein is CASSAYGTGYSPLHF.

V usage is TRBV28 and J usage is TRBJ1-1; D may be TRBD1 (5 bases). The CDR3 length is 17 residues. CDR1 is MDHEN and CDR2 is SYDVKM in the germline V gene. Trimming cost V 10 bases and J 5 bases, with 29 bases left between them. The chain's CDR3 is CATEIDGDGGGGTEAFF. The CDR3 bases are TGTGCCACCGAAATAGATGGGGACGGGGGGGGAGGAACTGAAGCTTTCTTT.

Comment on this clonotype: Relative to the germline gene, one junction end is altered; a read error may explain this. This chain links TRBV6-5 with TRBJ1-5; 9 bases align to TRBD1. CDR1 MNHEY and CDR2 SVGAGI come from the germline V gene. This CDR3 contains 14 residues. CDR3 in amino acids: CASSRGTGNHPQHF. Written as DNA, the CDR3 is TGTGCCAGCAGCCGAGGGACAGGGAATCACCCCCAGCATTTT.

The sample holds one count of this clonotype. The J gene is TRBJ1-2, the V gene TRBV12-3 or TRBV12-4; D is possibly TRBD1 (5 bases). Trimming left V 8 bases short and J 2 bases short, with 24 bases between. The CDR3 totals 17 residues. CDR3: CASRGVAPLSGNYGYTF. CDR3 DNA: TGTGCCAGCCGGGGCGTTGCACCCCTCTCTGGGAACTATGGCTACACCTTC.

This chain joins TRBV4-1 and TRBJ2-3; possibly TRBD2 for D (6 bases). CDR1 is MGHRA, CDR2 YSYEKL, per germline. The CDR3 spans 17 residues. V was pared by 1 base and J by 2 bases, with 16 bases between. DNA for the CDR3: TGCGCCAGCAGCCAAGTCGCAGCTAGCGAACTCACAGATACGCAGTATTTT. The encoded protein is CASSQVAASELTDTQYF.

The genes are TRBV20-1 and TRBJ2-1; weak D call: TRBD2 (6 bases). The germline CDR1 and CDR2 sequences are DFQATT and SNEGSKA (reference sequence). The V and J ends lost 0 bases and 5 bases respectively, with 14 bases between them. This CDR3 is 15 amino acids long. This chain's CDR3 is CSARDRSGVHNEQFF. CDR3 nucleotides: TGCAGTGCTAGAGACCGATCGGGAGTCCACAATGAGCAGTTCTTC.